This T cell receptor (beta chain) was identified during a study of CXCR3-negative and CXCR3-positive naive CD8 T cells. The libraries of TRB cDNA were constructed through 5' RACE using UMI labels. TCRdb derives one entry per CDR3 protein from the 5' RACE reads, leaving out DNA. This sample's table has some 130,000 distinct CDR3 sequences. Germline V CDR1 and CDR2: SQVTM, ANQGSEA. CDR3 length: 14 residues. In regard to this clonotype: Its target is unknown.

With more than 250,000 cells each, the CD8+ T cell subsets were individually sorted in triplicate. Overall study results and limits: TCR strength was inferred from TRB CDR3 properties, while surface CD5 was comparable between naive subsets. TRBV-TRBJ usage was alike in naive CXCR3-negative and CXCR3-positive cells but differed in memory cells.

The gene calls are TRBV29-1 and TRBJ2-2; there is no DNA to check the TCRdb D call of TRBD1. The sequenced sample consisted of naive CXCR3- CD8+ T cells from blood. Subset here: CD45RO-CCR7+CD27+CD95- naive CD8+ T cells lacking CXCR3 (TNR3-). This TCR came from a human donor in good health. Some clones in this sample may be carry-over from other donors' samples. The CDR3 protein is CSVTGWANTGELFF.